These T cell receptor beta chains were read from a single sample in a study of blood T cell repertoires in COVID-19. TCRdb's table, derived via immunoSEQ multiplex PCR, lists solely in-frame clones and lacks some. This repertoire shows 170,000 or so clones, over 80% found once; its top ten account for around 7.3%. What was sequenced was peripheral blood. The receptors come from a woman in her 70s with COVID-19, enrolled during active disease. Both conserved end residues are part of each CDR3. A D gene is named only where the DNA matches it firmly. The size entry is marked missing in some rows and otherwise reads once, few, many or a size class.

j_call clone_size v_call d_call cdr3_aa cdr3_nt
TRBJ2-1 once TRBV27 NA CASSLSLLPSIPIGNEQFF TGTGCCAGCAGTTTATCCCTACTACCTAGCATTCCCATTGGCAATGAGCAGTTCTTC
TRBJ1-1 NA TRBV5-1 NA CASSFQGGALNTEAFF TGCGCCAGCAGCTTCCAGGGAGGCGCGCTGAACACTGAAGCTTTCTTT
TRBJ1-2 NA TRBV4-1 NA CASSQSKSDGYTF TGCGCCAGCAGCCAATCCAAGAGCGATGGCTACACCTTC
TRBJ2-7 NA TRBV5-1 NA CASSLVGGGYEQYF TGCGCCAGCAGCTTGGTCGGGGGTGGTTACGAGCAGTACTTC
TRBJ1-2 NA TRBV28 TRBD1 CASSLGTGGLYGYTF TGTGCCAGCAGTTTAGGGACAGGGGGACTGTATGGCTACACCTTC
TRBJ1-4 few TRBV5-6 TRBD1 CASSSGQGREKLFF TGTGCCAGCAGCTCGGGACAGGGGAGGGAAAAACTGTTTTTT
TRBJ2-4 NA TRBV18 TRBD2 CASSPKAGGGSNIQYF TGTGCCAGCTCACCGAAGGCGGGAGGAGGGTCGAACATTCAGTACTTC
TRBJ2-1 few TRBV4-3 TRBD2 CASSLVGTSTVGEQFF TGCGCCAGCAGCTTGGTCGGGACTAGCACAGTTGGGGAGCAGTTCTTC
TRBJ1-2 NA TRBV7-2 TRBD1 CASSLTGQGLGYTF TGTGCCAGCAGCTTAACGGGACAGGGGCTTGGCTACACCTTC
TRBJ2-5 once TRBV6-2/TRBV6-3 NA CASSKGLPPFQYF TGTGCCAGCAGTAAGGGACTCCCCCCGTTCCAGTACTTC
TRBJ2-1 NA TRBV6-5 TRBD2 CASSSGTSTYNEQFF TGTGCCAGCAGTTCCGGGACTAGCACCTACAATGAGCAGTTCTTC
TRBJ2-1 NA TRBV9 NA CASSVASRGSYNEQFF TGTGCCAGCAGCGTAGCTTCACGAGGCTCCTACAATGAGCAGTTCTTC
TRBJ2-3 NA TRBV11-2 TRBD2 CASSLEGLVAQYF TGTGCCAGCAGCTTGGAGGGACTAGTCGCGCAGTATTTT
TRBJ2-5 once TRBV3-1/TRBV3-2 TRBD1 CASSLTGPVGETQYF TGTGCCAGCAGCCTGACAGGGCCGGTAGGAGAGACCCAGTACTTC
TRBJ2-1 NA TRBV24-1 TRBD1 CATSVPGGDYNEQFF TGTGCCACCAGTGTTCCAGGGGGCGACTACAATGAGCAGTTCTTC
TRBJ2-7 NA TRBV2 NA CASTPSGTGYEQYF TGTGCCAGCACCCCCTCGGGGACTGGGTACGAGCAGTACTTC
TRBJ1-2 NA TRBV6-5 NA CASSYGGGGSNYGYTF TGTGCCAGCAGTTACGGGGGCGGGGGCTCTAACTATGGCTACACCTTC
TRBJ2-5 NA TRBV7-9 TRBD2 CASSPGTTYQETQYF TGTGCCAGCAGCCCCGGGACTACCTACCAAGAGACCCAGTACTTC
TRBJ2-6 once TRBV27 TRBD1 CASRETGNGANVLTF TGTGCCAGCAGGGAGACAGGGAATGGGGCCAACGTCCTGACTTTC
TRBJ1-2 NA TRBV6-1 NA CASSEQRSNYGYTF TGTGCCAGCAGTGAACAGCGGTCTAACTATGGCTACACCTTC
TRBJ1-2 NA TRBV20-1 NA CRTGNYGYTF TGCAGAACAGGAAACTATGGCTACACCTTC
TRBJ2-5 NA TRBV21-1 NA CASSKREQAQRETQYF TGTGCCAGCAGCAAAAGGGAACAGGCCCAGAGGGAGACCCAGTACTTC
TRBJ2-7 NA TRBV6-2/TRBV6-3 NA CASSPYEYLSYEQYF TGTGCCAGCAGTCCCTATGAGTATCTGTCCTACGAGCAGTACTTC
TRBJ2-1 NA TRBV7-2 NA CASSSGVEQFF TGTGCCAGCAGCTCGGGAGTTGAGCAGTTCTTC
TRBJ1-3 NA TRBV29-1 NA CSVNDQGRPGNTIYF TGCAGCGTGAACGACCAGGGGCGTCCTGGAAACACCATATATTTT
TRBJ2-7 NA TRBV3-1/TRBV3-2 NA CASSRGLSSYEQYF TGTGCCAGCAGTCGGGGATTGAGCTCCTACGAGCAGTACTTC
TRBJ2-3 NA TRBV5-1 TRBD1 CASSGSGTGGDTQYF TGCGCCAGCAGCGGCTCCGGGACAGGGGGCGATACGCAGTATTTT
TRBJ2-1 NA TRBV7-2 TRBD2 CASSPTSGRAYEQFF TGTGCCAGCAGCCCGACTAGCGGGAGGGCTTATGAGCAGTTCTTC
TRBJ2-2 NA TRBV7-8 NA CASRGDTGELFF TGTGCCAGCAGGGGAGACACCGGGGAGCTGTTTTTT
TRBJ2-1 NA TRBV7-9 TRBD2 CASSFAPSGRSNEQFF TGTGCCAGCAGCTTTGCTCCTAGCGGGAGATCGAATGAGCAGTTCTTC
TRBJ2-1 NA TRBV7-9 TRBD2 CASLLAGGNEQFF TGTGCCAGCCTGCTAGCGGGAGGCAATGAGCAGTTCTTC
TRBJ1-1 NA TRBV5-5 NA CASSFGGEAFF TGTGCCAGCAGCTTCGGGGGTGAAGCTTTCTTT
TRBJ2-5 NA TRBV9 TRBD2 CASSVGSGKGQETQYF TGTGCCAGCAGCGTAGGGAGCGGGAAAGGGCAAGAGACCCAGTACTTC
TRBJ1-1 NA TRBV28 TRBD1 CASSLPPTGRNTEAFF TGTGCCAGCAGTTTACCTCCGACAGGGAGGAACACTGAAGCTTTCTTT
TRBJ2-7 many TRBV6-2/TRBV6-3 NA CASSYRDSTYEQYF TGTGCCAGCAGTTACCGGGACTCAACCTACGAGCAGTACTTC
TRBJ2-6 NA TRBV10-2 TRBD2 CASGGGVGANVLTF TGCGCCAGCGGGGGGGGTGTAGGGGCCAACGTCCTGACTTTC
TRBJ1-1 NA TRBV18 NA CASSPDVGLGTEAFF TGTGCCAGCTCACCAGACGTGGGGCTGGGCACTGAAGCTTTCTTT
TRBJ1-2 once TRBV19 TRBD1 CASRLRDRIDYGYTF TGTGCCAGTAGACTCCGGGACAGGATTGACTATGGCTACACCTTC
TRBJ2-5 once TRBV10-2 TRBD2 CASSRYPLSGRETQYF TGCGCCAGCAGTCGTTACCCCCTTAGCGGGAGAGAGACCCAGTACTTC
TRBJ2-7 NA TRBV6-5 TRBD2 CASSPRVAGPYEQYF TGTGCCAGCAGTCCAAGGGTAGCGGGACCTTACGAGCAGTACTTC
TRBJ2-1 few TRBV4-1 TRBD2 CASSPDLAGGLKNEQFF TGCGCCAGCAGCCCCGACCTAGCGGGAGGCCTAAAGAATGAGCAGTTCTTC
TRBJ1-1 few TRBV18 NA CASSYTANTEAFF TGTGCCAGCTCGTACACAGCGAACACTGAAGCTTTCTTT
TRBJ2-7 NA TRBV10-3 TRBD1 CAISGGQVYEQYF TGTGCCATCAGTGGCGGACAGGTCTACGAGCAGTACTTC